This T cell receptor beta chain was sequenced for a study of vaccination and CD4 T cells after COVID-19. About the study: Control cultures, each given a CEFX pool, an HIV-1 Nef pool, or no peptide, were included.

As for this clonotype: The antigen is unknown.

V was pared by 1 base and J by 4 bases, with 8 bases of the junction left unmatched. The CDR3 totals 16 residues. The germline V gene has CDR1 SGHTS and CDR2 YDEGEE. The sample's treatment: approximately nine-day PBMC culture with coronavirus spike peptide pools or control peptides (ViraFEST assay). Sequenced with the Oncomine TCR Beta short-read assay was DNA taken from cultured CD4+ T cells. TCRdb used MiXCR to reprocess the PCR reads, holding one entry per CDR3 protein. This sample carries thousands of distinct CDR3 sequences, about 17% of them seen once, and the ten largest clones take about 15%.

The source material was CD4+ T cells from blood, cultured in vitro. The chain is built from TRBV5-8 and TRBJ2-5; 9 bases line up with TRBD2. This sequence was found in a human donor who had recovered from COVID-19. CDR3 sequence reads: CASSLFAGGRGETQYF. The CDR3 region has the DNA TGTGCCAGCAGCTTGTTTGCGGGGGGGCGAGGAGAGACCCAGTACTTC.